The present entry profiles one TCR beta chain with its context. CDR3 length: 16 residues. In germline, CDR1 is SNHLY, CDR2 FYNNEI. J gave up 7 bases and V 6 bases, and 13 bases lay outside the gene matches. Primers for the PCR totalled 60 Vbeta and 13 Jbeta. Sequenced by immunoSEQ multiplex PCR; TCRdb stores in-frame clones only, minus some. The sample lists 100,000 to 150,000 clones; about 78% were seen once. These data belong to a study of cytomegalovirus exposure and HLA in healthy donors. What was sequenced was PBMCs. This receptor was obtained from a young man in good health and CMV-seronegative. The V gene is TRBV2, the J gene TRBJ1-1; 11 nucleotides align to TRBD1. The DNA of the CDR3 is TGTGCCAGCAGCGTTCGTGGGGACAGGGGGTTGAGTGAAGCTTTCTTT. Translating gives CASSVRGDRGLSEAFF.